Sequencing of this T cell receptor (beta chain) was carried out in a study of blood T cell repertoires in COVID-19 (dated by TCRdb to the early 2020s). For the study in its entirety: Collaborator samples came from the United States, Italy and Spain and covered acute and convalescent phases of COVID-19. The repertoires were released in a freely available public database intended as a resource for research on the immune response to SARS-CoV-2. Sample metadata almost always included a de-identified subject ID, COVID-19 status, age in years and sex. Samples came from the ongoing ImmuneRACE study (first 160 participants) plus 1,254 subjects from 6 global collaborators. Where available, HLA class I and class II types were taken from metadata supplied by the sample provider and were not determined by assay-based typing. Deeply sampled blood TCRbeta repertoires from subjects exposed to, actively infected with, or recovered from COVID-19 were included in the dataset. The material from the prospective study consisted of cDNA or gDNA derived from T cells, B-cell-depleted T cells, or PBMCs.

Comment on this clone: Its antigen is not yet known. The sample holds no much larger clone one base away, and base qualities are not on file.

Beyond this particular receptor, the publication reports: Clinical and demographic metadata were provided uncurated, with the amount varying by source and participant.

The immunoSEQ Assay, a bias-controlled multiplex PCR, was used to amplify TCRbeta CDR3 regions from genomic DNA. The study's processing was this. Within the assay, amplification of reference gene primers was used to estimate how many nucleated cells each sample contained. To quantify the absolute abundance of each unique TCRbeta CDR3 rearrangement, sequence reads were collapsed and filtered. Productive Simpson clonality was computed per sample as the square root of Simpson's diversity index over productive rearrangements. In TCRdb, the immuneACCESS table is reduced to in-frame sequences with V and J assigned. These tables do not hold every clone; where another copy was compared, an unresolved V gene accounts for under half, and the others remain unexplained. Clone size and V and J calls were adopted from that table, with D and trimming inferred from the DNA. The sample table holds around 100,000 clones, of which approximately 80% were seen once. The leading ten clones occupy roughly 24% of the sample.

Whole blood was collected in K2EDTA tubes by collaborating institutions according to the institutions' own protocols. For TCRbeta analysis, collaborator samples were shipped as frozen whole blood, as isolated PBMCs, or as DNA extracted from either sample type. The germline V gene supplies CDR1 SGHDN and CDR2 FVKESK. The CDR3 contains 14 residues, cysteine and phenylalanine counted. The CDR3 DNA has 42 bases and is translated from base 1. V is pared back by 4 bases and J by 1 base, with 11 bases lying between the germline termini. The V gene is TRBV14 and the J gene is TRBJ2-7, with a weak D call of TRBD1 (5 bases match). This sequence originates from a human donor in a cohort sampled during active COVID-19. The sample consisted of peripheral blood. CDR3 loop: CASSPGKGSYEQYF. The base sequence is TGTGCCAGCAGCCCAGGGAAGGGATCCTACGAGCAGTACTTC.